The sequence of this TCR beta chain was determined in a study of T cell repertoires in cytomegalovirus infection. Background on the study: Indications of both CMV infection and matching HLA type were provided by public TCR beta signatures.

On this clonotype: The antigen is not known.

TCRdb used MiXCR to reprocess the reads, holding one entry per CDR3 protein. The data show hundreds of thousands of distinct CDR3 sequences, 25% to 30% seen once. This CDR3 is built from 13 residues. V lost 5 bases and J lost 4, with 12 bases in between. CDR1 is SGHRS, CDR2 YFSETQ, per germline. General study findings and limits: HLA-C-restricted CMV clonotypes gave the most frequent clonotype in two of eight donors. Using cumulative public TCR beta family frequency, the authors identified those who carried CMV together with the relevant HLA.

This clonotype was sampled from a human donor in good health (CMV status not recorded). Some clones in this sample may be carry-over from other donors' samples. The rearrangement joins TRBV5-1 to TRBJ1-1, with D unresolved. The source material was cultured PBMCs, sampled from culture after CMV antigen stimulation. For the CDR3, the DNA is TGCGCCAGCAGAAAGGGCGAGGGCACTGAAGCTTTCTTT. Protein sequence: CASRKGEGTEAFF. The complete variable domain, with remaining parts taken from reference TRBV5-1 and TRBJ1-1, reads KAGVTQTPRYLIKTRGQQVTLSCSPISGHRSVSWYQQTPGQGLQFLFEYFSETQRNKGNFPGRFSGRQFSNSRSEMNVSTLELGDSALYLCASRKGEGTEAFFGQGTRLTVV.